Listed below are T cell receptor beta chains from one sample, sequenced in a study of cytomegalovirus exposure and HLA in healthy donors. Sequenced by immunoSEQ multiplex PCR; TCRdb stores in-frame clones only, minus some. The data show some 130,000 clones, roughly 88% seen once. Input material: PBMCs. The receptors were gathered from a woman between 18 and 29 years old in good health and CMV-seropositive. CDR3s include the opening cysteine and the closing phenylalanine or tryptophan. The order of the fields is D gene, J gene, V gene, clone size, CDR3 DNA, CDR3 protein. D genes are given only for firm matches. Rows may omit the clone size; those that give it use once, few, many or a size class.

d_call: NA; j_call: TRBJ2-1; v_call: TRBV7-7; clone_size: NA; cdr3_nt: TGTGCTAGCAGCCAGGGCGAGGCGAGGGAGCAGTTCTTC; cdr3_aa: CASSQGEAREQFF
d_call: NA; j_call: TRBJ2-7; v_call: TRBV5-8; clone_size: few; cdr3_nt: TGTGCCAGCAGCCTACGGTACGAGCAGTACTTC; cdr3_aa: CASSLRYEQYF
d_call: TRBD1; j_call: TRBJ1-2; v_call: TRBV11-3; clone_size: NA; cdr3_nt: TGTGCCAGCAGCATTACCGGGACAGTTAACTATGGCTACACCTTC; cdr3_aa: CASSITGTVNYGYTF
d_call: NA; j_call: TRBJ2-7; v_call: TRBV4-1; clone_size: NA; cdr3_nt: TGCGCCAGCAGCGGGCGACAGGTAGACCTCTCCTACGAGCAGTACTTC; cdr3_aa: CASSGRQVDLSYEQYF
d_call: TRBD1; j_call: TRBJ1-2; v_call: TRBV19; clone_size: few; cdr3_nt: TGTGCCAGTAGTATCCACAGGGGAGGCTACACCTTC; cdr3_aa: CASSIHRGGYTF
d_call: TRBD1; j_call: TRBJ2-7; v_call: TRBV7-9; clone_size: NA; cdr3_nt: TGTGCCAGCAGCCAACGACAGGGGCCTAATGAGCAGTACTTC; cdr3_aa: CASSQRQGPNEQYF
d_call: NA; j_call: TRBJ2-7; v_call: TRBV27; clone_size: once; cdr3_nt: TGTGCCAGCAGTCCAGGGGTTTTGCGCTACGAGCAGTACTTC; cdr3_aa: CASSPGVLRYEQYF
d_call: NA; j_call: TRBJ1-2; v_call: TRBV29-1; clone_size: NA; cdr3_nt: TGCAGCGCCCAGGAAATTGCTAACTATGGCTACACCTTC; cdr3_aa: CSAQEIANYGYTF
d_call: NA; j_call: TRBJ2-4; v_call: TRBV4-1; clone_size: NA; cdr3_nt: TGCGCCAGCAGCCAAGATTCGGCGCTGAGGGCCAAAAACATTCAGTACTTC; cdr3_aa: CASSQDSALRAKNIQYF
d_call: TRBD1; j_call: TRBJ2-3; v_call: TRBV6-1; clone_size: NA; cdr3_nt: TGTGCCAGCAGTCAAGACAGGGAAGATACGCAGTATTTT; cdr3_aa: CASSQDREDTQYF
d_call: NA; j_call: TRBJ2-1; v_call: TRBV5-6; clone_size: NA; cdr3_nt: TGTGCCAGCAGCTTGGTTTCAGGGGACAATGAGCAGTTCTTC; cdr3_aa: CASSLVSGDNEQFF
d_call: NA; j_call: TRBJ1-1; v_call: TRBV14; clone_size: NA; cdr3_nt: TGTGCCAGCAGCCTCGTACAGGGCAACACTGAAGCTTTCTTT; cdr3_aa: CASSLVQGNTEAFF
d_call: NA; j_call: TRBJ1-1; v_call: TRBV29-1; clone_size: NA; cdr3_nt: TGCAGCGTTGTGCCCGGACAAACGAACACTGAAGCTTTCTTT; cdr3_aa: CSVVPGQTNTEAFF
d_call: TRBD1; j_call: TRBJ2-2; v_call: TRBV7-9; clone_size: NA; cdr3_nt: TGTGCCAGCAGCTTAGCCCCGGGACAGGGGTCCGGGGAGCTGTTTTTT; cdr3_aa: CASSLAPGQGSGELFF
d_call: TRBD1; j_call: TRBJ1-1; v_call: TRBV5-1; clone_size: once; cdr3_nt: TGCGCCAGCAGCTTGGGGACAGGGGGATTCGGTGAAGCTTTCTTT; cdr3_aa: CASSLGTGGFGEAFF
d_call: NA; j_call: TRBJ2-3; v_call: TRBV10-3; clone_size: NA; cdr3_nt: TGTGCCACCAAACTAGAATCGTTCATAGATACGCAGTATTTT; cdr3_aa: CATKLESFIDTQYF
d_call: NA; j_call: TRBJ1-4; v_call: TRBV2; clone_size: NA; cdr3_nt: TGTGCCAGCAGTGAGCAGGGGTGGAATAATGAAAAACTGTTTTTT; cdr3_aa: CASSEQGWNNEKLFF
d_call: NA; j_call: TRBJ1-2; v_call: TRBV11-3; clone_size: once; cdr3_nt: TGTGCCAGCAGCTTCGGGAGTAATAACTATGGCTACACCTTC; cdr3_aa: CASSFGSNNYGYTF
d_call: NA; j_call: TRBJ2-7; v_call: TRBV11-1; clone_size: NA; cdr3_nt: TGTGCCAGCAGCCCCCCGAGGGGGGGGCTTCCCTACGAGCAGTACTTC; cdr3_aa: CASSPPRGGLPYEQYF
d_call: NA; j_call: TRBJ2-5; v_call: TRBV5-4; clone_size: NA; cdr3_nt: TGTGCCAGCAGCCTTCCCGGGGGAATCCAAGAGTCCCAGTACTTC; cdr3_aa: CASSLPGGIQESQYF
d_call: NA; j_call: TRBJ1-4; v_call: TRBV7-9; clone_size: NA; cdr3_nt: TGTGCCAGCAGCTTCGGCGGGGGGACAACTAATGAAAAACTGTTTTTT; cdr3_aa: CASSFGGGTTNEKLFF
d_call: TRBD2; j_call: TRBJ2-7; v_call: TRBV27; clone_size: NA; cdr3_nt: TGTGCCAGTTGTAGCGGGGCGAGCTCCTACGAGCAGTACTTC; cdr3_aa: CASCSGASSYEQYF
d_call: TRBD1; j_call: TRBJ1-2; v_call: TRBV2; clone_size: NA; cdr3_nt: TGTGCCAGCAGTGGGGACAGGGATGGCTACACCTTC; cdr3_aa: CASSGDRDGYTF
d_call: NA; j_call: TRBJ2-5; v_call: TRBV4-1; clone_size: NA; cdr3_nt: TGCGCCAGCAGCCAAGCGTTAGCTGCGGAGACCCAGTACTTC; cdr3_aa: CASSQALAAETQYF
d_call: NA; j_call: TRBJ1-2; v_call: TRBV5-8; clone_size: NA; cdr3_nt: TGTGCCAGCAGCTTTAGTACGACTGCTCCTGGTGGCTACACCTTC; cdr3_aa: CASSFSTTAPGGYTF
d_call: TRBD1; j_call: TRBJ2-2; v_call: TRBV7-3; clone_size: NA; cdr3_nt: TGTGCCAGCAGCTTACATAGTAAAGGACAGGGAACCGGGGAGCTGTTTTTT; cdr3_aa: CASSLHSKGQGTGELFF
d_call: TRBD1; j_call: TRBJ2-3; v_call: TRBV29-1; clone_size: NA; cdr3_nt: TGCAGCGTTTGGGACAGGGGAAGGGCAGATACGCAGTATTTT; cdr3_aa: CSVWDRGRADTQYF
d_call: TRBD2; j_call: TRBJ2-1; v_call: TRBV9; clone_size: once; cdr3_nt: TGTGCCAGCAGCGCCTCCGGGACTAGCGGGAGGAATGAGCAGTTCTTC; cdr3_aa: CASSASGTSGRNEQFF
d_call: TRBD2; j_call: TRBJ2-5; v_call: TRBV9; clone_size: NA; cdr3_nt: TGTGCCAGCAGCGTAGCGGGGGGGTTGCAAGAGACCCAGTACTTC; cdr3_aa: CASSVAGGLQETQYF
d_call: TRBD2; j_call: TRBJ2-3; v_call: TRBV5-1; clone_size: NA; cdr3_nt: TGCGCCAGCAGCTTCGGCGGGGGTGGCGCAGATACGCAGTATTTT; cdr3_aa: CASSFGGGGADTQYF
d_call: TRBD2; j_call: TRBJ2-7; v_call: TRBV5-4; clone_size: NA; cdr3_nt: TGTGCCAGCAGCCCCCCGGGGGGTTTGGGAGCAACCTACGAGCAGTACTTC; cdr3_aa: CASSPPGGLGATYEQYF